This TCR beta chain was retrieved from a study of T cell changes during pregnancy in multiple sclerosis. The assay was immunoSEQ multiplex PCR, and TCRdb's table has in-frame clones only and misses some. The sample has about 70,000 clones; around nine tenths are singletons. The ends lost 2 bases at V and 12 bases at J; junction bases unmatched: 10. Germline values: CDR1 GTSNPN, CDR2 SVGIG (reference sequence). This CDR3 comprises 13 residues. The chain employs TRBV30 and TRBJ1-5, with 7 bases aligning to TRBD1. The material sequenced was peripheral blood, taken in the second trimester of pregnancy. The sequence derives from a female donor in good health, enrolled as a control in a pregnancy study. This chain's CDR3 is CAWSPPGGELQHF. In DNA form, the CDR3 reads TGTGCCTGGAGTCCGCCAGGGGGAGAGCTCCAGCATTTT.